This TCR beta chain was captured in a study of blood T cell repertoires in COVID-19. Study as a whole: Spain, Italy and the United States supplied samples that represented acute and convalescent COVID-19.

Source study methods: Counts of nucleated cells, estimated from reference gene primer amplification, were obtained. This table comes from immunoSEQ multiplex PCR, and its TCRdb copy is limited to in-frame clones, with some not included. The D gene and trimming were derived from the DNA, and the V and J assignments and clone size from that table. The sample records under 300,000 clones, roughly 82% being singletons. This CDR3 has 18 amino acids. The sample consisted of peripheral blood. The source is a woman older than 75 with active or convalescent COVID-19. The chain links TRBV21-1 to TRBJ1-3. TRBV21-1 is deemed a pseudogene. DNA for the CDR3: TGTGCCAGCAGCAAAGGGCGGGGCGCAGGGAGATCTGGAAACACCATATATTTT. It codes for CASSKGRGAGRSGNTIYF.